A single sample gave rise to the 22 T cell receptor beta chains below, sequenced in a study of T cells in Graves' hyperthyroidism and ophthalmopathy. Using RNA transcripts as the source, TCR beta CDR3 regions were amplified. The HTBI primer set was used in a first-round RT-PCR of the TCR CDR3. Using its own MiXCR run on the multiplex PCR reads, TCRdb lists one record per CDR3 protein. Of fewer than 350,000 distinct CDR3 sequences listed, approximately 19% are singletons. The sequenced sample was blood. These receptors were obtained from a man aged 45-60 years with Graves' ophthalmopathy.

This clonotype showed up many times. CDR3 in amino acids: CASSLHFGSSSVYEQYF. The CDR3, as DNA: TGTGCCAGCAGTTTACATTTCGGGTCTAGCTCTGTTTACGAGCAGTACTTC. J is TRBJ2-7 and V is TRBV27; TRBD2 is a possible D gene (5 bases). V was pared by 2 bases and J by 4 bases, with 21 bases between. Germline V lookup: CDR1 MNHEY, CDR2 SMNVEV (reference sequence). The CDR3 length is 17 residues.

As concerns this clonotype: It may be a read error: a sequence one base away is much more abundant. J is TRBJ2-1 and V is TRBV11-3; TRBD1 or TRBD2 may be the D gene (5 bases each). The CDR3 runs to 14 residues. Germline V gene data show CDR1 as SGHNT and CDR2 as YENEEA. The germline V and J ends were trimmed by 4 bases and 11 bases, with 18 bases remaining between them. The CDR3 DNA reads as TGTGCCAGCAGCTCCCCAGGGTTAGCGCGTAAGCAGTTCTTC. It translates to CASSSPGLARKQFF.

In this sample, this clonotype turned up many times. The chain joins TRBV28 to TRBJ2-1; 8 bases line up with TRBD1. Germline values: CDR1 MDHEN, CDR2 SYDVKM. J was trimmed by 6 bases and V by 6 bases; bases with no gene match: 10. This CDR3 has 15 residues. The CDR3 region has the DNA TGTGCCAGCAGGCAACCCGGGACAGGTACCAATGAGCAGTTCTTC. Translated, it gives CASRQPGTGTNEQFF.

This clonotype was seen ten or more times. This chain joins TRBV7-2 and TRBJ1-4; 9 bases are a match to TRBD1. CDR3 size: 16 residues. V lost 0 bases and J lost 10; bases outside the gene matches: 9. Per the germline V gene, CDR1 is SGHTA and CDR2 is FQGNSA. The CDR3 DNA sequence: TGTGCCAGCAGCTTAGCGGGGACAGGGAATAGCGGAAAACTGTTTTTT. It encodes CASSLAGTGNSGKLFF.

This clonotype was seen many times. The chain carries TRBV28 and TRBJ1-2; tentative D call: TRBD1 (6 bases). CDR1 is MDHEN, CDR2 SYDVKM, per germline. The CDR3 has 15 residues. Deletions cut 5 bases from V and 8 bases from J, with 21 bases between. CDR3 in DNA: TGTGCCAGCAGTCTACCACTCAACACAGGGTACGGCTACACCTTC. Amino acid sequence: CASSLPLNTGYGYTF.

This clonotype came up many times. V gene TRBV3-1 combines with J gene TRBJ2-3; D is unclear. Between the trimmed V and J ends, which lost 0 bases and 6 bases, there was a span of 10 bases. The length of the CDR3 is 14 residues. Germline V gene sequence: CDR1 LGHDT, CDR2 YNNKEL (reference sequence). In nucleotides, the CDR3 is TGTGCCAGCAGCCAAGATATAGCACGGGATACGCAGTATTTT. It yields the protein CASSQDIARDTQYF.

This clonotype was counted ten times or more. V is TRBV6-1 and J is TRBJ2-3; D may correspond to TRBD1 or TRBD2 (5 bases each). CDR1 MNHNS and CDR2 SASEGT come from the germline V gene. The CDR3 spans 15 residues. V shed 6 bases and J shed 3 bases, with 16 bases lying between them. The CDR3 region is CASRKQEVATDTQYF. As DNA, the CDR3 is TGTGCCAGCAGAAAACAGGAGGTTGCGACAGATACGCAGTATTTT.

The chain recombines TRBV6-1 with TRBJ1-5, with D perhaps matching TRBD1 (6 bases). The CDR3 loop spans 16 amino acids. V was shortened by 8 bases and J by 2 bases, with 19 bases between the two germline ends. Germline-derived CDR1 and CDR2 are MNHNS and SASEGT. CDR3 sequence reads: CASGSPWGPGNQPQHF. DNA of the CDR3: TGTGCCAGCGGAAGTCCGTGGGGGCCGGGCAATCAGCCCCAGCATTTT.

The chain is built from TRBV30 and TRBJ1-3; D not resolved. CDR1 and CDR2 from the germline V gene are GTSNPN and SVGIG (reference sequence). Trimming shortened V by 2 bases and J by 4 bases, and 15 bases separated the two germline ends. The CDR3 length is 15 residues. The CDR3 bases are TGTGCCTGGAGTCTTAATCGGGCAGCCGGAAACACCATATATTTT. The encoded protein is CAWSLNRAAGNTIYF.

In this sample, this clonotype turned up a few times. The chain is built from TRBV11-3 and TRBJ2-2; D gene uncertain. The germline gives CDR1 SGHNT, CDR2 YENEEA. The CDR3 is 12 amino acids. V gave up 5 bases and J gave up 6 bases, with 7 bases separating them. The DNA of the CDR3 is TGTGCCAGCAGCCAAGCCCCCGGGGAGCTGTTTTTT. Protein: CASSQAPGELFF.

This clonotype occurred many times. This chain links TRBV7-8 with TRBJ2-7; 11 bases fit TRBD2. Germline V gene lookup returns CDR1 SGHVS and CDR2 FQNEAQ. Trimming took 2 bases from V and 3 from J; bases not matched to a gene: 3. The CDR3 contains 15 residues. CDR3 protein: CASSLSTSGSYEQYF. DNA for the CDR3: TGTGCCAGCAGCTTATCCACTAGCGGGAGCTACGAGCAGTACTTC. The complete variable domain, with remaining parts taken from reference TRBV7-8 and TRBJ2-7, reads GAGVSQSPRYKVAKRGQDVALRCDPISGHVSLFWYQQALGQGPEFLTYFQNEAQLDKSGLPSDRFFAERPEGSVSTLKIQRTQQEDSAVYLCASSLSTSGSYEQYFGPGTRLTVT.

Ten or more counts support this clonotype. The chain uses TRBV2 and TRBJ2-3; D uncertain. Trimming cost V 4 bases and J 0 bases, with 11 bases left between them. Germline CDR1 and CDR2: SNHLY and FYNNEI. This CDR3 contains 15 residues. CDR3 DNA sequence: TGTGCCAGCAGTGTGGTTCCACTTAGCACAGATACGCAGTATTTT. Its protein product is CASSVVPLSTDTQYF. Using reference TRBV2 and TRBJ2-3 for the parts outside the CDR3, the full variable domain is EPEVTQTPSHQVTQMGQEVILRCVPISNHLYFYWYRQILGQKVEFLVSFYNNEISEKSEIFDDQFSVERPDGSNFTLKIRSTKLEDSAMYFCASSVVPLSTDTQYFGPGTRLTVL.

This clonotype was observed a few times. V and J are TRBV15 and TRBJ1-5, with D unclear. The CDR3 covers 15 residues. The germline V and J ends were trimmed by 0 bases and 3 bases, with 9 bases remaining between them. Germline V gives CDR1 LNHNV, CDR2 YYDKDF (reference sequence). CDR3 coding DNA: TGTGCCACCAGCAGAGATGTGAACCTCAATCAGCCCCAGCATTTT. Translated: CATSRDVNLNQPQHF.

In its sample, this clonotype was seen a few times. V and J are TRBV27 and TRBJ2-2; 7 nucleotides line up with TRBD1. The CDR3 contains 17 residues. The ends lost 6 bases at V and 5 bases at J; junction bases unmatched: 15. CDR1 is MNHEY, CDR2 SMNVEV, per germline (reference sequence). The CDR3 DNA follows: TGTGCCAGCAGACGTCTAGGGGGCCGCGCGCTTACCGGGGAGCTGTTTTTT. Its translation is CASRRLGGRALTGELFF.

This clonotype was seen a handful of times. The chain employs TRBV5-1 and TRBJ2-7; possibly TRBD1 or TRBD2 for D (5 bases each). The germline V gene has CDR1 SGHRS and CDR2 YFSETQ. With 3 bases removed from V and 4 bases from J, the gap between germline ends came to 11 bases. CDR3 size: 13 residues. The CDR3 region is CASSWDGEYEQYF. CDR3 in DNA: TGCGCCAGCAGCTGGGACGGAGAATACGAGCAGTACTTC.

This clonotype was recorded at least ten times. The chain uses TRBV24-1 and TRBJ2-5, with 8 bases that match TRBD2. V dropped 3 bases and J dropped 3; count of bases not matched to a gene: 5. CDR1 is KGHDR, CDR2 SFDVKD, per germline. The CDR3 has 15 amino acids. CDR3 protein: CATSDASGGKETQYF. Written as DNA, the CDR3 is TGTGCCACCAGTGATGCAAGCGGGGGAAAAGAGACCCAGTACTTC.

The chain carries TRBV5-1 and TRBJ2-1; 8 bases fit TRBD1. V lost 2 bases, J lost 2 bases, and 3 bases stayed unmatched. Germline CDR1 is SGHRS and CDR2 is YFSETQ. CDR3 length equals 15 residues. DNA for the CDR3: TGCGCCAGCAGCTTTTCAGGGGGCGCCTACAATGAGCAGTTCTTC. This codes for CASSFSGGAYNEQFF.

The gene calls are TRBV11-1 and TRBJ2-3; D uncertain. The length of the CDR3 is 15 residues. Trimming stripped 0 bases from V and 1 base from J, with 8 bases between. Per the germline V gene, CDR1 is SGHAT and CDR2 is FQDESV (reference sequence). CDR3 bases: TGTGCCAGCAGCTTAGCGATGGCGCGCACAGATACGCAGTATTTT. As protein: CASSLAMARTDTQYF.

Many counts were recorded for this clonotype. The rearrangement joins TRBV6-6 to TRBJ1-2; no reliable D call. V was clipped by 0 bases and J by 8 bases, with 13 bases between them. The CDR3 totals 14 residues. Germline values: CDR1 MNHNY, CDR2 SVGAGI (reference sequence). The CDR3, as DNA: TGTGCCAGCAGTTACTCGATGGGATTGGGGGGCTACACCTTC. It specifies CASSYSMGLGGYTF.

In nucleotides, the CDR3 is TGTGCCAGCAGTTTTGGAAGGGTAGAAGCTTTCTTT. Translation gives CASSFGRVEAFF. This chain links TRBV28 with TRBJ1-1; D remains unclear. Trimming removed 3 bases at V and 8 bases at J, with 10 bases between. The CDR3 spans 12 residues. The germline gives CDR1 MDHEN, CDR2 SYDVKM.

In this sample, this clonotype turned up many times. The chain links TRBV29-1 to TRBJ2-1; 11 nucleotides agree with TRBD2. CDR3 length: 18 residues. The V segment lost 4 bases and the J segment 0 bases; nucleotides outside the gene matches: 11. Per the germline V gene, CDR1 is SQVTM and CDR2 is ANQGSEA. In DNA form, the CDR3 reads TGCAGCGTTGGCGGAACGACTAGCGGGACTACCTCCTACAATGAGCAGTTCTTC. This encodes CSVGGTTSGTTSYNEQFF.

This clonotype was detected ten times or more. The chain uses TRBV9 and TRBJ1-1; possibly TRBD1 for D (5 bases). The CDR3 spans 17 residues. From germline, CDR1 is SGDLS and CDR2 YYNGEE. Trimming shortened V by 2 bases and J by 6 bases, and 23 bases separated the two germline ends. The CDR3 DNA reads TGTGCCAGCAGCGTCGGGACGGCGTATTCGGGTGGGGCTGAAGCTTTCTTT. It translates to CASSVGTAYSGGAEAFF. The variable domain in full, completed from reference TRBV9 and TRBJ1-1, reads DSGVTQTPKHLITATGQRVTLRCSPRSGDLSVYWYQQSLDQGLQFLIQYYNGEERAKGNILERFSAQQFPDLHSELNLSSLELGDSALYFCASSVGTAYSGGAEAFFGQGTRLTVV.